This T cell receptor beta chain was observed in a study of sequential checkpoint blockade in melanoma. By share of the sample, this clone is medium-sized. The protocol was immunoSEQ multiplex PCR, while the TCRdb copy is restricted to in-frame clones and leaves out a portion. The sample contains thousands of clones, roughly a quarter of which appear only once. V lost 4 bases, J lost 9 bases, and 11 bases stayed unmatched. Germline-derived CDR1 and CDR2 are MNHGY and SAAAGT. This CDR3 has 15 residues. Treatment meaning: randomized to nivolumab then ipilimumab (arm A) or the reverse (arm B). The receptor comes from a human donor with melanoma. V usage is TRBV6-8 and J usage is TRBJ2-1; the match to TRBD2 covers 8 bases. The sequenced sample was tumor tissue (inferred from file names), obtained from a patient given nivolumab and ipilimumab in sequence. CDR3 sequence reads: CASSSLAAGAGEQFF. The CDR3 bases are TGTGCCAGCAGTTCACTGGCAGCGGGGGCGGGTGAGCAGTTCTTC.